These 12 T cell receptor beta chains were all obtained from the same sample, sequenced in a study of Graves' ophthalmopathy and Graves' hyperthyroidism. Beta-chain TCR CDR3 regions were amplified from RNA transcripts. The first round was an RT-PCR with HTBI primers, and the second round was a multiplex PCR. Each CDR3 protein gets one entry after TCRdb re-called the multiplex PCR reads with MiXCR. The table records 150,000 to 200,000 distinct CDR3 sequences, 35% to 45% of them present only once. Sequenced input: peripheral blood. The receptors stem from a man between 25 and 39 years old with Graves' ophthalmopathy.

The V gene is TRBV6-2 or TRBV6-3, the J gene TRBJ1-1, with a weak D call TRBD1 (5 bases). The CDR3 has 12 amino acids. V was trimmed by 10 bases and J by 8 bases, leaving 17 bases between them. CDR1 is MNHEY, CDR2 SVGEGT, per germline. The CDR3 nucleotides are TGTGCCACCCAGGCCGGACGGGGGGAAGCTTTCTTT. This encodes CATQAGRGEAFF.

This clonotype was counted ten times or more. The V gene is TRBV19, the J gene TRBJ1-5; TRBD1 might be the D (6 bases). Trimming shortened V by 1 base and J by 0 bases, and 19 bases separated the two germline ends. The CDR3 is 19 amino acids. Germline CDR1 is LNHDA and CDR2 is SQIVND (reference sequence). CDR3 sequence reads: CASSIVQGSRDYSNQPQHF. CDR3 DNA sequence: TGTGCCAGTAGTATAGTTCAGGGGTCTAGGGATTATAGCAATCAGCCCCAGCATTTT.

The sample holds many counts of this clonotype. This chain links TRBV29-1 with TRBJ1-2; weak D call: TRBD1 (6 bases). V shed 7 bases and J shed 4 bases, with 22 bases lying between them. Germline lookup yields CDR1 SQVTM and CDR2 ANQGSEA. The CDR3 has 15 amino acids. CDR3 DNA: TGCAGCGCCTATCTAGGGGACAAGGAACCCTATGGCTACACCTTC. This encodes CSAYLGDKEPYGYTF.

The J gene is TRBJ2-7, the V gene TRBV10-3; TRBD1 might be the D (7 bases). Germline V gene sequence: CDR1 ENHRY, CDR2 SYGVKD. This CDR3 comprises 14 residues. Trimming cost V 7 bases and J 5 bases, with 18 bases left between them. For the CDR3, the DNA is TGTGCCATCAAAGGAACGGACAGGAGGGACGAGCAGTACTTC. Translating it yields CAIKGTDRRDEQYF.

V is TRBV6-1 and J is TRBJ1-2, with 8 nucleotides matching TRBD1. The ends lost 3 bases at V and 11 bases at J; junction bases unmatched: 5. Looked up from germline, CDR1 is MNHNS and CDR2 is SASEGT. The CDR3 contains 12 residues. The CDR3 DNA reads TGTGCCAGCAGTGATCCAGGGGGCAGATACACCTTC. Translation: CASSDPGGRYTF.

This clonotype was seen repeatedly, ten times or more. This chain uses TRBV6-2 or TRBV6-3 with TRBJ2-7; D might be TRBD2 (6 bases). Trimming left V 8 bases short and J 5 bases short, with 22 bases between. CDR1 and CDR2 (germline): MNHEY, SVGEGT. CDR3 size: 15 residues. The CDR3 reads CASPPRYGGLDEQYF. The CDR3 DNA follows: TGTGCCAGCCCACCTCGATACGGGGGTCTGGACGAGCAGTACTTC.

This clonotype was seen ten or more times. The chain has TRBV7-3 and TRBJ2-7; 7 bases map to TRBD2. The germline V gene encodes CDR1 SGHTA and CDR2 FQGTGA. The CDR3 runs 13 residues. V lost 3 bases to trimming and J lost 5 bases; unmatched junction nucleotides: 4. This chain's CDR3 is CASSLGEGNEQYF. DNA of the CDR3: TGTGCCAGCAGCTTGGGGGAGGGCAACGAGCAGTACTTC.

This clonotype was detected many times. The chain couples TRBV7-8 to TRBJ2-7; D not resolved. Trimming took off 4 bases at V and 3 bases at J, with 16 bases between the two ends. CDR3 size: 15 residues. Germline-derived CDR1 and CDR2 are SGHVS and FQNEAQ. This CDR3 is CASSSSSAGYYEQYF. CDR3 DNA: TGTGCCAGCAGCTCCTCTTCGGCCGGATACTACGAGCAGTACTTC.

This clonotype came up many times. The rearrangement links TRBV28 to TRBJ2-7; TRBD2 might be the D (6 bases). V lost 2 bases and J lost 2, with 10 bases in between. CDR3 length: 14 residues. Germline V gene lookup returns CDR1 MDHEN and CDR2 SYDVKM. The CDR3 coding sequence is TGTGCCAGCAGTTTAGAGGAGGGTACCTACGAGCAGTACTTC. This translates into CASSLEEGTYEQYF.

CDR3 DNA: TGTGCCAGCAGCTTAGCGACTAGCCCACTTGGCGGGGAGCTGTTTTTT. Residues: CASSLATSPLGGELFF. The rearrangement uses TRBV7-6 and TRBJ2-2; 7 bases line up with TRBD2. V shed 0 bases and J 7 bases; nucleotides not matched to a gene: 8. Germline V gene lookup returns CDR1 SGHVS and CDR2 FNYEAQ. The CDR3 covers 16 residues. The whole variable domain, filled in from reference TRBV7-6 and TRBJ2-2, reads GAGVSQSPRYKVTKRGQDVALRCDPISGHVSLYWYRQALGQGPEFLTYFNYEAQQDKSGLPNDRFSAERPEGSISTLTIQRTEQRDSAMYRCASSLATSPLGGELFFGEGSRLTVL.

This clonotype was counted at least ten times. The chain carries TRBV15 and TRBJ1-6; D is ambiguous. V was cut by 3 bases and J by 8 bases, with 11 bases left in between. The CDR3 totals 14 residues. Germline CDR1 LNHNV, CDR2 YYDKDF (reference sequence). CDR3 in DNA: TGTGCCACCAGCAGTGACCCTTTCGATTCACCCCTCCACTTT. Protein product: CATSSDPFDSPLHF. Looking up the rest from reference TRBV15 and TRBJ1-6 gives the full variable domain: DAMVIQNPRYQVTQFGKPVTLSCSQTLNHNVMYWYQQKSSQAPKLLFHYYDKDFNNEADTPDNFQSRRPNTSFCFLDIRSPGLGDTAMYLCATSSDPFDSPLHFGNGTRLTVT.

This clonotype was observed at least ten times. The rearrangement links TRBV12-3 or TRBV12-4 to TRBJ1-3, with 9 bases identical to TRBD1. CDR3 length: 14 residues. V shed 7 bases, J shed 9 bases, and the junction held 10 bases outside the gene matches. The CDR3 DNA sequence: TGTGCCAGCACCGGGACAGGGAGAGGCAGCACCATATATTTT. Its protein is CASTGTGRGSTIYF.